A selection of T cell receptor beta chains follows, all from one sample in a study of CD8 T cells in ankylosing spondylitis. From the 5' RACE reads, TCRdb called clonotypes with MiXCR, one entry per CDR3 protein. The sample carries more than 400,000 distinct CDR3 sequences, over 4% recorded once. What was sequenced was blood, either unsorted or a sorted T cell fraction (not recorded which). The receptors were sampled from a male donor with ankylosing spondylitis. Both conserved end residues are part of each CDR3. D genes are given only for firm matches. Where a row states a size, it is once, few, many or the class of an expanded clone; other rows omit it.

CDR3nt: TGTGCCATCAGTTTAAGGCAGGTCGGCAGATTTTTAAGTACAGATACGCAGTATTTT
CDR3aa: CAISLRQVGRFLSTDTQYF
abundance: .
d_gene: .
v_gene: TRBV12-3/TRBV12-4
j_gene: TRBJ2-3

CDR3nt: TGTGCCAGCAGCCGCGGACAGGTCACAGATACGCAGTATTTT
CDR3aa: CASSRGQVTDTQYF
abundance: many
d_gene: TRBD1
v_gene: TRBV12-3/TRBV12-4
j_gene: TRBJ2-3

CDR3nt: TGTGCCAGCAGCTTCGGACGGCTAGGGACGGTGGGCGGCGGATCCTACGAGCAGTACTTC
CDR3aa: CASSFGRLGTVGGGSYEQYF
abundance: few
d_gene: .
v_gene: TRBV11-2
j_gene: TRBJ2-7

CDR3nt: TGCAGCGTTGAAGATCGACGGAGGGGTGGCGACGAGCAGTACTTC
CDR3aa: CSVEDRRRGGDEQYF
abundance: many
d_gene: .
v_gene: TRBV29-1
j_gene: TRBJ2-7

CDR3nt: TGTGCCAGCAGCTCCATGGGACGGCCCGGGTACGAGCAGTACTTC
CDR3aa: CASSSMGRPGYEQYF
abundance: many
d_gene: .
v_gene: TRBV7-2
j_gene: TRBJ2-7

CDR3nt: TGTGCCAGCAGCCATAGACTAGCCGGCCGGGATACGCAGTATTTT
CDR3aa: CASSHRLAGRDTQYF
abundance: many
d_gene: TRBD2
v_gene: TRBV5-6
j_gene: TRBJ2-3

CDR3nt: TGTGCCAGCAGTTTAAACAGAAACTACGAGCAGTACTTC
CDR3aa: CASSLNRNYEQYF
abundance: few
d_gene: .
v_gene: TRBV12-3/TRBV12-4
j_gene: TRBJ2-7

CDR3nt: TGTGCCAGCGGTCACAGGGTCTCTGGGGCCAACGTCCTGACTTTC
CDR3aa: CASGHRVSGANVLTF
abundance: .
d_gene: .
v_gene: TRBV6-5
j_gene: TRBJ2-6

CDR3nt: TGTGCCAGCAGCCAAGATAAGCGAGTGGCTAGCGGGAGTCAAAAGAGCTCCTACGAGCAGTACTTC
CDR3aa: CASSQDKRVASGSQKSSYEQYF
abundance: .
d_gene: TRBD2
v_gene: TRBV3-1
j_gene: TRBJ2-7

CDR3nt: TGCAGCGTTGAAGCACCAGGGGTTGAGCAGTACTTC
CDR3aa: CSVEAPGVEQYF
abundance: many
d_gene: .
v_gene: TRBV29-1
j_gene: TRBJ2-7

CDR3nt: TGTGCCAGCTGGGGGTCGTACTATGGCTACACCTTC
CDR3aa: CASWGSYYGYTF
abundance: many
d_gene: .
v_gene: TRBV12-3/TRBV12-4
j_gene: TRBJ1-2

CDR3nt: TGTGCCAGCAGCTTCCTAGCGGTGACCCGGAGTGAGCAGTTCTTC
CDR3aa: CASSFLAVTRSEQFF
abundance: many
d_gene: TRBD2
v_gene: TRBV5-6
j_gene: TRBJ2-1

CDR3nt: TGTGCCAGCAGCTCAGGGGATCGTCAGCCCCAGCATTTT
CDR3aa: CASSSGDRQPQHF
abundance: many
d_gene: .
v_gene: TRBV6-1
j_gene: TRBJ1-5

CDR3nt: TGTGCCAGCAGCTTAGTAGGCGGGACAGGGGACTATGGCTACACCTTC
CDR3aa: CASSLVGGTGDYGYTF
abundance: many
d_gene: TRBD1
v_gene: TRBV7-9
j_gene: TRBJ1-2

CDR3nt: TGTGCCAGCAGTCCGGGACTAGCGAACCAAGAGACCCAGTACTTC
CDR3aa: CASSPGLANQETQYF
abundance: many
d_gene: TRBD2
v_gene: TRBV27
j_gene: TRBJ2-5

CDR3nt: TGTGCCAGCAGCCTACGACATAGGGGGAACTATGGCTACACCTTC
CDR3aa: CASSLRHRGNYGYTF
abundance: .
d_gene: .
v_gene: TRBV7-2
j_gene: TRBJ1-2

CDR3nt: TGTGCCAGCAGCTTAGGCTCCGGCGTGGAGAACACTGAAGCTTTCTTT
CDR3aa: CASSLGSGVENTEAFF
abundance: many
d_gene: .
v_gene: TRBV7-9
j_gene: TRBJ1-1

CDR3nt: TGTGCCAGCAGCTTAAACAGGGGGCCGAGAAAACTGTTTTTT
CDR3aa: CASSLNRGPRKLFF
abundance: many
d_gene: TRBD1
v_gene: TRBV7-2
j_gene: TRBJ1-4

CDR3nt: TGTGCCAGCAGCTTGGTCGGGAGTAGGGCAGATACGCAGTATTTT
CDR3aa: CASSLVGSRADTQYF
abundance: many
d_gene: .
v_gene: TRBV7-6
j_gene: TRBJ2-3

CDR3nt: TGTGCCAGCAGCCCAGGGATCTTGGCTGAAAAACTGTTTTTT
CDR3aa: CASSPGILAEKLFF
abundance: many
d_gene: .
v_gene: TRBV7-2
j_gene: TRBJ1-4

CDR3nt: TGTGCCAGCAGTGATTATGAAGCTTTCTTT
CDR3aa: CASSDYEAFF
abundance: many
d_gene: .
v_gene: TRBV6-1
j_gene: TRBJ1-1

CDR3nt: TGTGCCAGCAGCGGTTTGGGACAGGCAGCAGAAGCTTTCTTT
CDR3aa: CASSGLGQAAEAFF
abundance: few
d_gene: TRBD1
v_gene: TRBV7-9
j_gene: TRBJ1-1

CDR3nt: TGCAGTGCTAGAGTGTTAGCGGGAGAGACCTACGAGCAGTACTTC
CDR3aa: CSARVLAGETYEQYF
abundance: many
d_gene: TRBD2
v_gene: TRBV20-1
j_gene: TRBJ2-7

CDR3nt: TGCGCCAGCAGCCGGTCAGGAGGTGAGCAGTACTTC
CDR3aa: CASSRSGGEQYF
abundance: .
d_gene: .
v_gene: TRBV5-1
j_gene: TRBJ2-7